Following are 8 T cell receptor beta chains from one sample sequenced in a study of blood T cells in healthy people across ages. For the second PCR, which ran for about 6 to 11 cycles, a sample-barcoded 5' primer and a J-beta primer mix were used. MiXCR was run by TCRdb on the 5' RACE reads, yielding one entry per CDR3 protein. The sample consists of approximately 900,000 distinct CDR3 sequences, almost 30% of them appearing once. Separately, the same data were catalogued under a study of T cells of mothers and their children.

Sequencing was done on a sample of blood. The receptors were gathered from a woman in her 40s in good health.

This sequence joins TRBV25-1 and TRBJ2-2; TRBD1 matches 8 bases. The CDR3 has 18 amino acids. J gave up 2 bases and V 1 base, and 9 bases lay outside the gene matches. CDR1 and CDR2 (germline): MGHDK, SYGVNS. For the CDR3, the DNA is TGTGCCAGCAGTGAATTAGGTGTGACAGGGGTAAACACCGGGGAGCTGTTTTTT. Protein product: CASSELGVTGVNTGELFF. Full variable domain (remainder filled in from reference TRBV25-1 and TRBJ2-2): EADIYQTPRYLVIGTGKKITLECSQTMGHDKMYWYQQDPGMELHLIHYSYGVNSTEKGDLSSESTVSRIRTEHFPLTLESARPSHTSQYLCASSELGVTGVNTGELFFGEGSRLTVL.

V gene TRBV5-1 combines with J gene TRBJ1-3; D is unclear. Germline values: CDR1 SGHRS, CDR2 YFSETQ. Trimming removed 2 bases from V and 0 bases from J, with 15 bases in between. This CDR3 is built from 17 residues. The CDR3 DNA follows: TGCGCCAGCAGCTTCAACGAGGGTTCACCCTCTGGAAACACCATATATTTT. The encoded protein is CASSFNEGSPSGNTIYF.

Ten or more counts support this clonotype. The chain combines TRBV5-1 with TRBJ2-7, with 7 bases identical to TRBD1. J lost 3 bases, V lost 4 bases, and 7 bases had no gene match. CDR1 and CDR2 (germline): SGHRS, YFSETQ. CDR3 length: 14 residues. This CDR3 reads CASSLGQQGYEQYF. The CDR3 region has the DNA TGCGCCAGCAGCCTGGGACAGCAGGGCTACGAGCAGTACTTC. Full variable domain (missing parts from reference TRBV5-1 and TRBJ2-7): KAGVTQTPRYLIKTRGQQVTLSCSPISGHRSVSWYQQTPGQGLQFLFEYFSETQRNKGNFPGRFSGRQFSNSRSEMNVSTLELGDSALYLCASSLGQQGYEQYFGPGTRLTVT.

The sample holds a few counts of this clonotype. CDR3 sequence reads: CSASPSSRALSYGYTF. The CDR3 coding sequence is TGCAGTGCTAGCCCATCCTCCAGGGCCCTCTCCTATGGCTACACCTTC. The V and J genes are TRBV20-1 and TRBJ1-2; D is possibly TRBD1 (5 bases). The CDR3 extends over 16 amino acids. Trimming left V 3 bases short and J 4 bases short, with 21 bases between. Per germline, CDR1 DFQATT and CDR2 SNEGSKA (reference sequence).

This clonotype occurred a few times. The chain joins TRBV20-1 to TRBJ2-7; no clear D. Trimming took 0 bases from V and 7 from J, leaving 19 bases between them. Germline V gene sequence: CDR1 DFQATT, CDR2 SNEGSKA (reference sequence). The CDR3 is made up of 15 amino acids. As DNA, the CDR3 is TGCAGTGCTAGAGACTTGCAGTGGGATATGAATGAGCAGTACTTC. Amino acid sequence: CSARDLQWDMNEQYF.

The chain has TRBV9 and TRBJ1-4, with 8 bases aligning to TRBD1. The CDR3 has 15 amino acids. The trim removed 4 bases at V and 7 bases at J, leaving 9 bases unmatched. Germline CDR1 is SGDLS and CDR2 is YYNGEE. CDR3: CASSIGQGGVEKLFF. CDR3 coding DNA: TGTGCCAGCAGCATTGGACAGGGAGGTGTTGAAAAACTGTTTTTT.

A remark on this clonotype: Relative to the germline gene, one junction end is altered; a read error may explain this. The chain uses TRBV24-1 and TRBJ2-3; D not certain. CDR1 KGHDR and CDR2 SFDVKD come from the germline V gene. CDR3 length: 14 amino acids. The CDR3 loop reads CATSDEQFTDTLYF. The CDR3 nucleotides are TGTGCCACCAGTGATGAACAGTTCACAGATACGCTGTATTTT.

The CDR3 is CASRIAGSTDTQYF. The CDR3 DNA follows: TGTGCCAGCAGGATAGCGGGGAGCACAGATACGCAGTATTTT. The rearrangement links TRBV12-3 or TRBV12-4 to TRBJ2-3; the match to TRBD2 covers 8 bases. Trimming at V came to 6 bases and at J to 0 bases, leaving 2 bases not matched to a gene. The CDR3 loop spans 14 amino acids.